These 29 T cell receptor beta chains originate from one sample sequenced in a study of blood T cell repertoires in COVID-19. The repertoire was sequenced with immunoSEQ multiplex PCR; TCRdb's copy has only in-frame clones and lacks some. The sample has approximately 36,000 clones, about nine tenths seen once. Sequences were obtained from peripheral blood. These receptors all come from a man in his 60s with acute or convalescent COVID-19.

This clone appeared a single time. The CDR3 sequence: CASSIRGSAALRNEQFF. The CDR3 DNA is TGTGCCAGTAGTATCCGGGGATCGGCAGCCCTGCGGAATGAGCAGTTCTTC. V and J are TRBV19 and TRBJ2-1; weak D call: TRBD2 (5 bases). Looked up from germline, CDR1 is LNHDA and CDR2 is SQIVND (reference sequence). Trimming stripped 3 bases from V and 7 bases from J, with 22 bases between. The CDR3 spans 17 residues. The whole variable domain, remainder taken from reference TRBV19 and TRBJ2-1, is DGGITQSPKYLFRKEGQNVTLSCEQNLNHDAMYWYRQDPGQGLRLIYYSQIVNDFQKGDIAEGYSVSREKKESFPLTVTSAQKNPTAFYLCASSIRGSAALRNEQFFGPGTRLTVL.

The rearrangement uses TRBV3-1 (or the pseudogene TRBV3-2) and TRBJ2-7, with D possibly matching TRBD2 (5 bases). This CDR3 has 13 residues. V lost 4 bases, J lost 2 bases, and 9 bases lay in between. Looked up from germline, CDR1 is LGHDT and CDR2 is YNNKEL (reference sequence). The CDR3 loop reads CASSLAHPYEQYF. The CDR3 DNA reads TGTGCCAGCAGCCTAGCGCACCCCTACGAGCAGTACTTC.

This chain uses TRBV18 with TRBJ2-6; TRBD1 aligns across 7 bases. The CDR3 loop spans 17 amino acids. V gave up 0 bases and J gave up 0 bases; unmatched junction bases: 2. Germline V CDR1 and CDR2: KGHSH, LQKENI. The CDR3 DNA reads TGTGCCAGCTCACCACCGGGACAGCCCTCTGGGGCCAACGTCCTGACTTTC. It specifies CASSPPGQPSGANVLTF.

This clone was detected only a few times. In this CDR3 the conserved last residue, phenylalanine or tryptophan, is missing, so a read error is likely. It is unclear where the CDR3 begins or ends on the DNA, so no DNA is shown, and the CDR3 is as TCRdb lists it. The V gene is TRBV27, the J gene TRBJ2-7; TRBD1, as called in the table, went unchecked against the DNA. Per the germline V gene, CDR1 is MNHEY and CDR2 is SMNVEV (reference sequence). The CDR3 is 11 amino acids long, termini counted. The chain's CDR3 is CASSYRDTRVS.

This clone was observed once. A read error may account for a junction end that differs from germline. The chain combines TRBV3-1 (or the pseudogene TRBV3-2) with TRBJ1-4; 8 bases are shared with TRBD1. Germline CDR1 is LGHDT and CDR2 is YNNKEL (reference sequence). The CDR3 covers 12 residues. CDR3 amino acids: CASSQAGQVLIF. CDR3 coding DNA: TGTGCCAGCAGCCAAGCGGGACAGGTATTGATTTTT.

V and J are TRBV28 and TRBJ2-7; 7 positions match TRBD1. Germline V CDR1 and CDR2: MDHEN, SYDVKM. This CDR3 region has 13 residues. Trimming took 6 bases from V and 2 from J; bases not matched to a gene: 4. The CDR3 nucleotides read TGTGCCAGCAGCCTGACAGGGACCTACGAGCAGTACTTC. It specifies CASSLTGTYEQYF.

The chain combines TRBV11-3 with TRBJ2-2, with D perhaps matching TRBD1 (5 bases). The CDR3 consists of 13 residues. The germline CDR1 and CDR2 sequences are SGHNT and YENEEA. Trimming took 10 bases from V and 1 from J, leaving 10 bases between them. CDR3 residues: CAKTDRNTGELFF. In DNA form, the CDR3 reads TGTGCCAAGACCGACAGGAACACCGGGGAGCTGTTTTTT. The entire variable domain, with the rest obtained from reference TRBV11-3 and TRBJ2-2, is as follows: EAGVVQSPRYKIIEKKQPVAFWCNPISGHNTLYWYLQNLGQGPELLIRYENEEAVDDSQLPKDRFSAERLKGVDSTLKIQPAELGDSAVYLCAKTDRNTGELFFGEGSRLTVL.

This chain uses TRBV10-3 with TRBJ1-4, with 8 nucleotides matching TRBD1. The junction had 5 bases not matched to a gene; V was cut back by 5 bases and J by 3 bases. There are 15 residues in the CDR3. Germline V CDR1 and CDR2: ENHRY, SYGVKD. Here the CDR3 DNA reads TGTGCCATCAGTAGTGACAGGGGAGCTAATGAAAAACTGTTTTTT. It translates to CAISSDRGANEKLFF.

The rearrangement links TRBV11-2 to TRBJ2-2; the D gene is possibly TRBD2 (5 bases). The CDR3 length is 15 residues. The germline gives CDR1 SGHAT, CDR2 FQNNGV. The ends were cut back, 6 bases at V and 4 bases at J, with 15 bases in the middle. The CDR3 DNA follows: TGTGCCAGCAGACACACTAGTTCTCGCACCGGGGAGCTGTTTTTT. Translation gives CASRHTSSRTGELFF. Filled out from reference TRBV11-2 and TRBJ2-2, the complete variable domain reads EAGVAQSPRYKIIEKRQSVAFWCNPISGHATLYWYQQILGQGPKLLIQFQNNGVVDDSQLPKDRFSAERLKGVDSTLKIQPAKLEDSAVYLCASRHTSSRTGELFFGEGSRLTVL.

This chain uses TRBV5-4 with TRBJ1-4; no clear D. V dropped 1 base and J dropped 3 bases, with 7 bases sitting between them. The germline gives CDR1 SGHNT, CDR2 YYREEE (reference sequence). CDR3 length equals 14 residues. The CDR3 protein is CASSLPGSNEKLFF. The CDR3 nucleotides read TGTGCCAGCAGCTTGCCAGGATCTAATGAAAAACTGTTTTTT.

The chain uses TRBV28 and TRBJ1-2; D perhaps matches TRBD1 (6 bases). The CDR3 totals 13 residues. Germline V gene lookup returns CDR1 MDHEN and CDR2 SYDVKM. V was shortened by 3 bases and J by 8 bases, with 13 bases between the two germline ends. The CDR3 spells CASSFGGREGYTF. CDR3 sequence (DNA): TGTGCCAGCAGTTTCGGGGGGCGAGAGGGCTACACCTTC.

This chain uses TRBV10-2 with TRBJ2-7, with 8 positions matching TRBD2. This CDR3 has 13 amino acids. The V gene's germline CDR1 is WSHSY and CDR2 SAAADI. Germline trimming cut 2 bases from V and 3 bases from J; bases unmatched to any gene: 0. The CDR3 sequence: CASSEAGGYEQYV. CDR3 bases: TGCGCCAGCAGTGAGGCGGGAGGCTACGAGCAGTACGTC.

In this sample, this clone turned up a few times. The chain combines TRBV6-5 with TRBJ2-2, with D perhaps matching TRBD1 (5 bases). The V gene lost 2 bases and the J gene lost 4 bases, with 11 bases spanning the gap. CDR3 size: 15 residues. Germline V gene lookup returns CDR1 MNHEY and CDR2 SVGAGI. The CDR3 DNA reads TGTGCCAGCAGTTACAACCAGGGTGGCACCGGGGAGCTGTTTTTT. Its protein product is CASSYNQGGTGELFF.

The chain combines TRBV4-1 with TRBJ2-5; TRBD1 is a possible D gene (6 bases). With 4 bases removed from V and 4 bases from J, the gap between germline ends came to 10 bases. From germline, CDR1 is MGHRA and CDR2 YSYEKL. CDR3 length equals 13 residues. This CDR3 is CASSRGQRETQYF. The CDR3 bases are TGCGCCAGCAGCCGCGGACAGCGAGAGACCCAGTACTTC.

The CDR3 loop is CASSPIRGETQYF. CDR3 nucleotides: TGTGCCAGCAGCCCGATCAGGGGAGAGACCCAGTACTTC. J is TRBJ2-5 and V is TRBV12-3 or TRBV12-4; D is possibly TRBD1 (6 bases). Trimming removed 6 bases at V and 4 bases at J, with 12 bases between. This CDR3 spans 13 amino acids.

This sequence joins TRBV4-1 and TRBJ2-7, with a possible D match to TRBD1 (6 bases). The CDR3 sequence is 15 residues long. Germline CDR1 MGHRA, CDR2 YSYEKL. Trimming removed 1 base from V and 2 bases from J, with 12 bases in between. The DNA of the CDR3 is TGCGCCAGCAGCCAAGGGACAGATACAACCTACGAGCAGTACTTC. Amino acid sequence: CASSQGTDTTYEQYF.

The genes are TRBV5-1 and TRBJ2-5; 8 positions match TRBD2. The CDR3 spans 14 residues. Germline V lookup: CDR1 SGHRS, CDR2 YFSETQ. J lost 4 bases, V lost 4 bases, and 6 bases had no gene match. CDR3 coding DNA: TGCGCCAGCAGCCCCAGACTAGCGAGAGAGACCCAGTACTTC. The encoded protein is CASSPRLARETQYF.

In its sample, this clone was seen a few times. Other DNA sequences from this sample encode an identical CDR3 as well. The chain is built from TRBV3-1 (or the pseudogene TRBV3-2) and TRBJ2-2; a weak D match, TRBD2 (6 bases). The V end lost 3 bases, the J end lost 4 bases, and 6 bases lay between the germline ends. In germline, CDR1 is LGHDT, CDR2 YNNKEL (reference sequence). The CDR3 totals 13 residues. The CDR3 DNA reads TGTGCCAGCAGCCAGCGGGGCACCGGGGAGCTGTTTTTT. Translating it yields CASSQRGTGELFF.

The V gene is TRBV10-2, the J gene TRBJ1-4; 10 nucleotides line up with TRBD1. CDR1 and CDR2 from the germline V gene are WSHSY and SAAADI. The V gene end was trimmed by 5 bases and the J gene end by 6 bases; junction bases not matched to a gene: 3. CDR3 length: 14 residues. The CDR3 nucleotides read TGCGCCAGCAGTAGGACAGGGGGTGATGAAAAACTGTTTTTT. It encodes CASSRTGGDEKLFF.

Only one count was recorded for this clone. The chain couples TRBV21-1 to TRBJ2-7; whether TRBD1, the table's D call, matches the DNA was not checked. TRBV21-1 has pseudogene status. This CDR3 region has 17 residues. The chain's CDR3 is CASSKAPVQGKRYEQYV. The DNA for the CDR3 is TGTGCCAGCAGCAAAGCCCCGGTACAGGGGAAAAGGTACGAGCAGTACGTC.

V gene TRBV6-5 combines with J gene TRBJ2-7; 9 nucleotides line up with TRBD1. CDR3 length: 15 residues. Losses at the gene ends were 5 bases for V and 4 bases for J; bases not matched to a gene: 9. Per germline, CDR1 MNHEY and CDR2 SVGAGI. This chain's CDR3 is CASSPSGTGKYEQYF. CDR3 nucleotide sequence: TGTGCCAGCAGTCCTTCCGGGACAGGGAAGTACGAGCAGTACTTC.

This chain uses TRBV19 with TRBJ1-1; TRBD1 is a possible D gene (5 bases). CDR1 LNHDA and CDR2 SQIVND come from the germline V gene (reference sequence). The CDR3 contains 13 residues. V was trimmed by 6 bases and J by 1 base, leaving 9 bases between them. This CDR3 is CASRAGGNTEAFF. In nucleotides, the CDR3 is TGTGCCAGTAGAGCGGGGGGGAACACTGAAGCTTTCTTT.

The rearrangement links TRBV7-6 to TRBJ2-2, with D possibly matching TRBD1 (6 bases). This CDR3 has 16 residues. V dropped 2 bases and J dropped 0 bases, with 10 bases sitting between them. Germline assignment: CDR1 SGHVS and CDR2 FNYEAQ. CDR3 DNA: TGTGCCAGCAGCTTACGGCAGGGGACGAACACCGGGGAGCTGTTTTTT. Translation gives CASSLRQGTNTGELFF.

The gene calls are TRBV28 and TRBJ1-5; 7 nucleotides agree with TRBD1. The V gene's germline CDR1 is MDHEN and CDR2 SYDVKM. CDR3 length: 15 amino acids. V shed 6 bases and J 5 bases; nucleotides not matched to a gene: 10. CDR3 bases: TGTGCCAGCAGCAATTCAGGGGGAATGGATCAGCCCCAGCATTTT. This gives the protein CASSNSGGMDQPQHF.

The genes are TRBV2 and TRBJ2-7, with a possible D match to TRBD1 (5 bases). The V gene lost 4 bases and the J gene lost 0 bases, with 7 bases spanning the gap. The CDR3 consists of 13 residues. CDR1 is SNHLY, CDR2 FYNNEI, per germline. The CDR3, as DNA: TGTGCCAGCAGTGCACAGGTCTCCTACGAGCAGTACTTC. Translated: CASSAQVSYEQYF.

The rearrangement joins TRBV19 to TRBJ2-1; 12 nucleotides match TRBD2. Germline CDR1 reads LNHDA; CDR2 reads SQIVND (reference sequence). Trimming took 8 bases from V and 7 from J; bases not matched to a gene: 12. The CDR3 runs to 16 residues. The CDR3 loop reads CASFGRLAGVRNEQFF. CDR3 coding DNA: TGTGCCAGTTTTGGACGACTAGCGGGAGTGAGAAATGAGCAGTTCTTC.

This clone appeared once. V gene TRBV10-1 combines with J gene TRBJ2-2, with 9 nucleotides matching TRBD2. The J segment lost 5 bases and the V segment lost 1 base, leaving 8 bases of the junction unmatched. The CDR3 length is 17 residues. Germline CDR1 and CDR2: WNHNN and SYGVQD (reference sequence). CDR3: CASSEYRGRAWTGELFF. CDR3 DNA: TGCGCCAGCAGTGAGTACCGCGGGAGGGCTTGGACCGGGGAGCTGTTTTTT.

CDR3: CASSFKPSSYNEQFF. Written as DNA, the CDR3 is TGTGCCAGCAGCTTCAAGCCTAGCTCCTACAATGAGCAGTTCTTC. The chain has TRBV7-6 and TRBJ2-1; D call uncertain. This CDR3 comprises 15 residues. CDR1 and CDR2 from the germline V gene are SGHVS and FNYEAQ. With 3 bases removed from V and 0 bases from J, the gap between germline ends came to 9 bases.

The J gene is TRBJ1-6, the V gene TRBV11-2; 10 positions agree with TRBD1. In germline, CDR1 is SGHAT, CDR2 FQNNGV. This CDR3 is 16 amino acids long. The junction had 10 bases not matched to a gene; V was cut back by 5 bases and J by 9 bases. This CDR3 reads CASSNPGTGVSSPLHF. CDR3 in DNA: TGTGCCAGCAGCAACCCCGGGACAGGGGTGTCTTCACCCCTCCACTTT.